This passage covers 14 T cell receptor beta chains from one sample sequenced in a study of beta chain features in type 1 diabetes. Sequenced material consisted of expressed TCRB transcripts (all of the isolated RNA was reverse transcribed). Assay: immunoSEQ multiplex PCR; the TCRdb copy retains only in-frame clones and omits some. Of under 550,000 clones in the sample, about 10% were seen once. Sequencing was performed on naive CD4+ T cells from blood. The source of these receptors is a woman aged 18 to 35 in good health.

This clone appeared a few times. The CDR3 bases are TGTGCCAGCAGCCGCCCCAGGACAGGCACCGGGGAGCTGTTTTTT. It codes for CASSRPRTGTGELFF. The chain combines TRBV6-5 with TRBJ2-2; the match to TRBD1 covers 7 bases. The CDR3 extends over 15 amino acids. From germline, CDR1 is MNHEY and CDR2 SVGAGI. V lost 6 bases to trimming and J lost 4 bases; unmatched junction nucleotides: 8.

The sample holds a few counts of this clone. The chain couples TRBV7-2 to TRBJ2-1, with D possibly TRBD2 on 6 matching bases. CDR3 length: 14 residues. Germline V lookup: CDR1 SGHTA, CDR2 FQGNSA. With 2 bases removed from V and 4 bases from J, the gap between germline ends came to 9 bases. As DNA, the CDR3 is TGTGCCAGCAGCTTACTAGCGTCGTACAATGAGCAGTTCTTC. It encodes CASSLLASYNEQFF. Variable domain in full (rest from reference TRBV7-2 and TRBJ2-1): GAGVSQSPSNKVTEKGKDVELRCDPISGHTALYWYRQSLGQGLEFLIYFQGNSAPDKSGLPSDRFSAERTGGSVSTLTIQRTQQEDSAVYLCASSLLASYNEQFFGPGTRLTVL.

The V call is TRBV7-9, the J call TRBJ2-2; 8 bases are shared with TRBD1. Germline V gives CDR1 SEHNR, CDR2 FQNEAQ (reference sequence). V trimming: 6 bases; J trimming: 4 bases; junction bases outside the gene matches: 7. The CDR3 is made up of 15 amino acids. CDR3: CASRSDRGLTGELFF. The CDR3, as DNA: TGTGCCAGCAGGAGTGACAGGGGTCTCACCGGGGAGCTGTTTTTT.

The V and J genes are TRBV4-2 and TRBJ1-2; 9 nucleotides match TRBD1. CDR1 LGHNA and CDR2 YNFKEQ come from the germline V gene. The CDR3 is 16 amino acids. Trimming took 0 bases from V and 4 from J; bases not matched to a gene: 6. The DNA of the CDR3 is TGTGCCAGCAGCCAAGATAGGGACAGGGTCGGCTATGGCTACACCTTC. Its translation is CASSQDRDRVGYGYTF.

Here the CDR3 reads CASSPLSGNEQFF. CDR3 sequence (DNA): TGTGCCAGCTCACCGCTTAGCGGGAATGAGCAGTTCTTC. This chain links TRBV18 with TRBJ2-1; 7 bases fit TRBD2. Germline V gene data show CDR1 as KGHSH and CDR2 as LQKENI. With V trimmed by 3 bases and J by 7 bases, 3 bases remained unmatched. The CDR3 extends over 13 amino acids.

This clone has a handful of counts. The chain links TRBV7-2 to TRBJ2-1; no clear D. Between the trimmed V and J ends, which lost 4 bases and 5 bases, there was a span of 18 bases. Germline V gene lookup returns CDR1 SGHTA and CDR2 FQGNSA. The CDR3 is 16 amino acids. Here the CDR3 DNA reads TGTGCCAGCAGCTCGAGCTCAGGCTCCAAGAACAATGAGCAGTTCTTC. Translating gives CASSSSSGSKNNEQFF.

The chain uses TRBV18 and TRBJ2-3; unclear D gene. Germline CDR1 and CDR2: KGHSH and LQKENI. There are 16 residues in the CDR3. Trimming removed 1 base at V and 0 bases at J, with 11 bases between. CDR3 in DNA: TGTGCCAGCTCACCACTCCCCAAAACTAGCACAGATACGCAGTATTTT. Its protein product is CASSPLPKTSTDTQYF.

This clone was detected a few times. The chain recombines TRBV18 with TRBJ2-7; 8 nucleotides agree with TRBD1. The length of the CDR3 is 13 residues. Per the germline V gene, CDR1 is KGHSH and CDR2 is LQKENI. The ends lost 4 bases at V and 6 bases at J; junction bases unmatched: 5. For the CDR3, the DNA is TGTGCCAGCTCACTCCTGGACAGGGTCGAGCAGTACGTC. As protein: CASSLLDRVEQYV.

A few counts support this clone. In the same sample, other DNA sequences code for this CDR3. In nucleotides, the CDR3 is TGCAGTGCTAGGCAGGGTTATGGCTACACCTTC. Translated, it gives CSARQGYGYTF. The genes are TRBV20-1 and TRBJ1-2; TRBD1 might be the D (5 bases). Per the germline V gene, CDR1 is DFQATT and CDR2 is SNEGSKA (reference sequence). The V gene lost 3 bases and the J gene lost 5 bases, with 7 bases spanning the gap. CDR3 length: 11 amino acids.

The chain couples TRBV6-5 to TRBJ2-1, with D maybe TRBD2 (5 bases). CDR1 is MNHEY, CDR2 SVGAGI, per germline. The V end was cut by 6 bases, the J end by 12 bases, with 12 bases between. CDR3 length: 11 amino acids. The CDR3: CASSPAEAQFF. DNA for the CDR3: TGTGCCAGCAGCCCCGCGGAGGCGCAGTTCTTC.

In DNA, the CDR3 is TGTGCCAGCGGCGGATTCACAGATACGCAGTATTTT. This sequence encodes CASGGFTDTQYF. This chain links TRBV5-4 with TRBJ2-3, with D unclear. V was cut by 7 bases and J by 2 bases, with 8 bases left in between. Germline CDR1 and CDR2: SGHNT and YYREEE (reference sequence). The CDR3 has 12 amino acids. The full variable domain, rest sourced from reference TRBV5-4 and TRBJ2-3, is ETGVTQSPTHLIKTRGQQVTLRCSSQSGHNTVSWYQQALGQGPQFIFQYYREEENGRGNFPPRFSGLQFPNYSSELNVNALELDDSALYLCASGGFTDTQYFGPGTRLTVL.

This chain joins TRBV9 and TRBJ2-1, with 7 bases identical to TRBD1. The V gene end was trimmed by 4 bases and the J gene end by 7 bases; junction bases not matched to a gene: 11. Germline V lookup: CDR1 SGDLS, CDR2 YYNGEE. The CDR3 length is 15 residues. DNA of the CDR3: TGTGCCAGCAGCTTCCGTGTAGGGACAGAGAATGAGCAGTTCTTC. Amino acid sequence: CASSFRVGTENEQFF.

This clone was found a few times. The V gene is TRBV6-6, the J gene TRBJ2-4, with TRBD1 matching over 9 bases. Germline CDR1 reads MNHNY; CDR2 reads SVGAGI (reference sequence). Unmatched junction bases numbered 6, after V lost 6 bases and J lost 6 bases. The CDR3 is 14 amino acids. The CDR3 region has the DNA TGTGCCAGCAGCAGCCCGGGACAGGGAAACATTCAGTACTTC. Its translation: CASSSPGQGNIQYF.

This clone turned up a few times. The chain's CDR3 is CASSKQGLSYGYTF. CDR3 bases: TGTGCCAGCAGCAAACAGGGGTTGAGCTATGGCTACACCTTC. V usage is TRBV7-2 and J usage is TRBJ1-2; 7 bases line up with TRBD1. V was clipped by 5 bases and J by 4 bases; unmatched bases: 7. The CDR3 has 14 amino acids. The V gene's germline CDR1 is SGHTA and CDR2 FQGNSA.